This is a list of T cell receptor beta chains from one sample in a study of spatial heterogeneity in lung cancer. One entry per CDR3 protein, called by TCRdb with MiXCR from the 5' RACE reads. The table lists 4,000 or so distinct CDR3 sequences, about a tenth of them singletons. The input for sequencing was lung tumor tissue, taken at surgery. Receptors originate from a male donor with early-stage non-small cell lung cancer. Each CDR3 is given with its conserved first and last residue. A D gene is named only where the DNA matches it firmly. Clone size is given for some rows only: seen once, a few or many times, or a class if the clone is expanded.

DNA,CDR3,V,D,J,size
TGTGCCAGCAGTCTGGTCGGACAGGGGAGCGGCTACACCTTC,CASSLVGQGSGYTF,TRBV12-3/TRBV12-4,TRBD1,TRBJ1-2,medium-sized
TGCAGTGCTAGAGGCCTAGCGGGAGGGTCCCAAGAGACCCAGTACTTC,CSARGLAGGSQETQYF,TRBV20-1,TRBD2,TRBJ2-5,medium-sized
TGCGCCAGCAGCTCCGTACAGGGATTGAACACTGAAGCTTACTTT,CASSSVQGLNTEAYF,TRBV5-1,-,TRBJ1-1,-
TGTGCCAGCAGTCCCCCGGGGCGCACAGATACGCAGTATTTT,CASSPPGRTDTQYF,TRBV6-6,-,TRBJ2-3,few
TGTGCCAGCAGTTTAATCCCCGCGACAGGGAAGGCTGAAGCTTTCTTT,CASSLIPATGKAEAFF,TRBV27,TRBD1,TRBJ1-1,few
TGCAGTGCTAGAGATGGGGGCAACACTGAAGCTTTCTTT,CSARDGGNTEAFF,TRBV20-1,-,TRBJ1-1,few
TGTGCCAGCAGCTTCCGGGAGGCAGATACGCAGTATTTT,CASSFREADTQYF,TRBV7-9,TRBD2,TRBJ2-3,-
TGTGCCAGCTCACTAGGGCCGAAGGCTTTCTTT,CASSLGPKAFF,TRBV18,-,TRBJ1-1,medium-sized
TGCAGCGTCAGACAAGGGGGTGCGAATACGCAGTATTTT,CSVRQGGANTQYF,TRBV29-1,-,TRBJ2-3,-
TGTGCCAGCAGCTCCCTACAATCTACGGGGGAGACCCAGTACTTC,CASSSLQSTGETQYF,TRBV11-3,-,TRBJ2-5,medium-sized
TGCGCCAGCAGCTTGGGGGAGGGCAACTATGGCTACACCTTC,CASSLGEGNYGYTF,TRBV5-1,-,TRBJ1-2,many
TGCGCCAGCAGCTTGGAGTCAGGGCCGGGTCAGCCCCAGCATTTT,CASSLESGPGQPQHF,TRBV5-1,-,TRBJ1-5,few
TGCAGTGCTAAGCGGACAGGGGCACTTAATTCACCCCTCCACTTT,CSAKRTGALNSPLHF,TRBV20-1,TRBD1,TRBJ1-6,-
TGCGCCAGCAGCCCACGCGGAAGGGGGACCTACGAGCAGTACTTC,CASSPRGRGTYEQYF,TRBV5-1,-,TRBJ2-7,few
TGTGCCAGCAGGCGGGCAACAACTAATGAAAAACTGTTTTTT,CASRRATTNEKLFF,TRBV6-1,-,TRBJ1-4,many
TGTGCCAGCAGTCTCCGACAGAACACTGAAGCTTTCTTT,CASSLRQNTEAFF,TRBV27,-,TRBJ1-1,-
TGTGCCAGCACCTCATCGGGACTAGCGGGAACTGAGCAGTTCTTC,CASTSSGLAGTEQFF,TRBV7-2,TRBD2,TRBJ2-1,few
TGTGCCAGCAGCCCGGGCGGGACAGGGACTAATCAGCCCCAGCATTTT,CASSPGGTGTNQPQHF,TRBV11-2,TRBD1,TRBJ1-5,-
TGTGCCACTTCCCGGTCGTACCAAGAGACCCAGTACTTC,CATSRSYQETQYF,TRBV19,-,TRBJ2-5,medium-sized
TGTGCCAGCAGTTTAGGGCCGAACGGTGAGCAGTTCTTC,CASSLGPNGEQFF,TRBV12-3/TRBV12-4,-,TRBJ2-1,medium-sized
TGTGCCACCAGCTCTAGGAGGGACAGGGGGCATGGAGATACGCAGTATTTT,CATSSRRDRGHGDTQYF,TRBV24-1,TRBD1,TRBJ2-3,-
TGTGCCAGCAGCACCGGACTCTACAATGAGCAGTTCTTC,CASSTGLYNEQFF,TRBV9,-,TRBJ2-1,medium-sized
TGTGCCAGCAGCTTAGCGCCCCAGCTTCCCTATGGCTACACCTTC,CASSLAPQLPYGYTF,TRBV7-6,-,TRBJ1-2,few
TGTGCCAGCAGATCGGGACAGGGCTCCTACAATGAGCAGTTCTTC,CASRSGQGSYNEQFF,TRBV28,TRBD1,TRBJ2-1,many
TGTGCCAGCTCTCCCGGGACTAGCACAGATACGCAGTATTTT,CASSPGTSTDTQYF,TRBV28,-,TRBJ2-3,-
TGTGCCAGCAGCTTACTAGGTTTGGGTCAATTCTTC,CASSLLGLGQFF,TRBV7-2,-,TRBJ2-1,medium-sized
TGTGCCAGCAGCGAATTCACGGGACTAGCGGGCAATGAGCAGTTCTTC,CASSEFTGLAGNEQFF,TRBV14,TRBD2,TRBJ2-1,large
TGTGCCAGCAGCCAAGGTCATCTCGTCTACGAGCAGTACTTC,CASSQGHLVYEQYF,TRBV3-1,-,TRBJ2-7,-
TGTGCCAGCAGCTTAGCGAGTGGGGCGAAAAAACTGTTTTTT,CASSLASGAKKLFF,TRBV7-2,-,TRBJ1-4,once
TGCAGTGCTAGACCTTGGACAGGGAGGACTGAAGCTTTCTTT,CSARPWTGRTEAFF,TRBV20-1,TRBD1,TRBJ1-1,many
TGTGCCAGCAGTGGACTACAGGGGACTGAAGCTTTCTTT,CASSGLQGTEAFF,TRBV25-1,TRBD1,TRBJ1-1,-
TGCAGTGCCTATTCAGGGAAGGAAGGCTACACCTTC,CSAYSGKEGYTF,TRBV20-1,-,TRBJ1-2,-
TGTGCCAGCGCGGGACAGGCCTCCTACGAGCAGTACTTC,CASAGQASYEQYF,TRBV18,TRBD1,TRBJ2-7,few
TGTGCCAGCAGCCGCGTGGGGGGGATTAGCACAGATACGCAGTATTTT,CASSRVGGISTDTQYF,TRBV7-8,TRBD2,TRBJ2-3,few
TGTGCCAGCAGCCTAGTCCGTTCCGGCGGCTACACCTTC,CASSLVRSGGYTF,TRBV6-2/TRBV6-3,-,TRBJ1-2,medium-sized
TGCGCCAGCAGCTTGGATCCCAGTGGGAACACTGAAGCTTTCTTT,CASSLDPSGNTEAFF,TRBV5-1,-,TRBJ1-1,few
TGCGCCAGCAGCTTGATGTCGGACCAAGAGACCCAGTACTTC,CASSLMSDQETQYF,TRBV5-1,-,TRBJ2-5,few
TGTGCCAGCAGTATGTCGGGGAGAGAGACCCAGTACTTC,CASSMSGRETQYF,TRBV6-1,-,TRBJ2-5,-
TGCGCCAGCAGCCCGGGACTGTTGAGCACAGATACGCAGTATTTT,CASSPGLLSTDTQYF,TRBV5-1,-,TRBJ2-3,few
TGTGCCAGCACCGGAGACAGGGGGAACTATGGCTACACCTTC,CASTGDRGNYGYTF,TRBV7-2,TRBD1,TRBJ1-2,few
TGCGCCAGCAGCCAGGGACTTACGCCGACTAGCACAGATACGCAGTATTTT,CASSQGLTPTSTDTQYF,TRBV5-1,-,TRBJ2-3,-
TGCGCCAGCAGTCTACTAGGGGGGGACTATGGCTACACCTTC,CASSLLGGDYGYTF,TRBV10-2,-,TRBJ1-2,-
TGTGCCAGCACCTACAGGGGAGGGCCGGAAAACGAGCAGTTCTTC,CASTYRGGPENEQFF,TRBV11-3,-,TRBJ2-1,-
TGTGCCAGCAGTGGGGAGGTGTACACTGAAGCTTTCTTT,CASSGEVYTEAFF,TRBV6-5,-,TRBJ1-1,-
TGTGCCACCACGAGGATGGTGGGGGAGCTGTTTTTT,CATTRMVGELFF,TRBV28,-,TRBJ2-2,-
TGTGCCAGCATGATCGAGGGGAATCAGCCCCAGCATTTT,CASMIEGNQPQHF,TRBV7-2,-,TRBJ1-5,few
TGTGCCAGTAGTATAGAATCATTTACCTATGAGCAGTTCTTC,CASSIESFTYEQFF,TRBV19,-,TRBJ2-1,few
TGTGCCAGCAGCTTTTCAGGCAGGGATGACTATGGCTACACCTTC,CASSFSGRDDYGYTF,TRBV7-9,-,TRBJ1-2,medium-sized
TGTGCCAGCAGGTCCACAGGGAATCAGCCCCAGCATTTT,CASRSTGNQPQHF,TRBV2,-,TRBJ1-5,few
TGTGCCAGCAGCCCCGGGCGCTCCTACAATGAGCAGTTCTTC,CASSPGRSYNEQFF,TRBV7-2,-,TRBJ2-1,few
TGTGCCAGTAGTTACGGTGACGGGGAGCTGTTTTTT,CASSYGDGELFF,TRBV19,-,TRBJ2-2,-
TGTGCCAGCAGTCGAGGACTAGGGCGCGGGATTTACGAGCAGTACTTC,CASSRGLGRGIYEQYF,TRBV5-6,TRBD2,TRBJ2-7,-